This TCR beta chain emerged from a study of T cell repertoires in cytomegalovirus infection. TCRdb re-called the reads through MiXCR, storing one row per CDR3 protein. The sample records under 850,000 distinct CDR3 sequences, 33% being singletons. CDR1 is LNHDA, CDR2 SQIVND, per germline (reference sequence). With 8 bases removed from V and 3 bases from J, the gap between germline ends came to 8 bases. This CDR3 region has 12 residues. Turning to this clonotype: Its target is unknown.

This sequence joins TRBV19 and TRBJ2-1; D may correspond to TRBD1 or TRBD2 (5 bases each). This TCR derives from a human donor in good health (CMV status not recorded). Some clones in this sample may be carry-over from other donors' samples. The sample was cultured PBMCs, taken from culture after CMV antigen stimulation. CDR3 bases: TGTGCCAGTGCAGGGAGCTACAATGAGCAGTTCTTC. It is translated as CASAGSYNEQFF.